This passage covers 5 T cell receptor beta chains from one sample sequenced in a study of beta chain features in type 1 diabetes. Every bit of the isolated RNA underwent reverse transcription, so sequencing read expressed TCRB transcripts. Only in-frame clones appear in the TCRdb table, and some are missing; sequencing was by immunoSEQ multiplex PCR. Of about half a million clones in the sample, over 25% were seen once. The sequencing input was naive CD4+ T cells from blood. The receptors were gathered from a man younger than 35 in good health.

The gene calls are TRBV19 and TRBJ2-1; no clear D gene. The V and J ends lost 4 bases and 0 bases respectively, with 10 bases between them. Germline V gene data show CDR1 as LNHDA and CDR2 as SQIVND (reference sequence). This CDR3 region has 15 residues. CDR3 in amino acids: CASSTDPGSYNEQFF. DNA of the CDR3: TGTGCCAGTAGTACCGACCCAGGCTCCTACAATGAGCAGTTCTTC.

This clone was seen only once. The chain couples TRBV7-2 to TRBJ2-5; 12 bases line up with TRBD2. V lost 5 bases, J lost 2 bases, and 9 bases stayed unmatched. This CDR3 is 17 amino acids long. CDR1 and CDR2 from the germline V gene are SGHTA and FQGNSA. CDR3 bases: TGTGCCAGCAGCCCTAATGGACTAGCGGGACTTCAAGAGACCCAGTACTTC. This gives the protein CASSPNGLAGLQETQYF.

For the CDR3, the DNA is TGTGCCTGGAGTCCCCAACAGGGGGTGACTGAAGCTTTCTTT. Its translation: CAWSPQQGVTEAFF. V is TRBV30 and J is TRBJ1-1, with TRBD1 identical over 8 bases. V lost 2 bases, J lost 5 bases, and 7 bases stayed unmatched. The germline CDR1 and CDR2 sequences are GTSNPN and SVGIG (reference sequence). The CDR3 runs to 14 residues.

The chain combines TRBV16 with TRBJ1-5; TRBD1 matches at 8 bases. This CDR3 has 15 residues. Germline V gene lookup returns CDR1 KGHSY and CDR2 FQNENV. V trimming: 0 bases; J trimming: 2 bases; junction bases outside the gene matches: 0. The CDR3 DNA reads TGTGCCAGCAGCCAATCGGGACAGGGCAATCAGCCCCAGCATTTT. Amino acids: CASSQSGQGNQPQHF. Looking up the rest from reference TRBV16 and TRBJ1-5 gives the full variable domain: GEEVAQTPKHLVRGEGQKAKLYCAPIKGHSYVFWYQQVLKNEFKFLISFQNENVFDETGMPKERFSAKCLPNSPCSLEIQATKLEDSAVYFCASSQSGQGNQPQHFGDGTRLSIL.

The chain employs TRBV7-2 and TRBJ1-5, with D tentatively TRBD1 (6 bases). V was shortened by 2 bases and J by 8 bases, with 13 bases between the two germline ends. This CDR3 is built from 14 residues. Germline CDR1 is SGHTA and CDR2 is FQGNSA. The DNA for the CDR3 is TGTGCCAGCAGCTTATACGCAGGGGAGAAGCCCCAGCATTTT. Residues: CASSLYAGEKPQHF.